This TCR beta chain was profiled in a study of blood T cells in healthy people across ages. Study details: About one barcoded beta molecule per two T cells was the capture yield of template switching.

The CDR3 totals 13 residues. Germline loops: CDR1 KGHSH, CDR2 LQKENI. The ends lost 6 bases at V and 6 bases at J; junction bases unmatched: 5. Study-level results: Higher diversity, along with more naive CD4+ cells, distinguished long-lived donors from aged donors.

Each donor gave roughly 9.8 milliliters of peripheral blood. Concerning this clonotype: The antigen remains unidentified.

Alongside a J-beta primer mix, a sample-barcoded 5' primer served in a second PCR lasting about 6 to 12 cycles. Template switching added a 12-random-nucleotide identifier to every cDNA molecule. TCRdb called the 5' RACE reads again in MiXCR, with one record for every CDR3 protein. This table has 1,800,000 or so distinct CDR3 sequences, roughly 43% appearing once. The V gene is TRBV18, the J gene TRBJ2-7; 10 nucleotides line up with TRBD1. This TCR derives from a human donor in good health. What was sequenced was blood. CDR3 DNA sequence: TGTGCCAGCTCGGGACAGGGGCCCCTCGAGCAGTACTTC. Protein product: CASSGQGPLEQYF.